Below are 30 T cell receptor beta chains sequenced from a single sample in a study of response to subunit inactivated influenza vaccine (dated by TCRdb to the late 2010s). Libraries came from RT-PCR. Sequencing took place on an Illumina HiSeq 2500. TCRdb reworked the public reads: Q25 trimming with fastp, MiXCR clone assembly, productive beta chains retained. Records with the same CDR3 protein are collapsed into one entry carrying the most frequent genes and DNA. The sample table contains 500,000 to 600,000 distinct CDR3 sequences; only one count was recorded for around 11% of them. The top ten clones comprise approximately 11% of the sample. The sample was also linked to a second study, of T cells expressing NK-cell markers. The second study, in turn, reports: TCR beta cDNA libraries were prepared using 5'RACE template switching, which introduced a universal primer site and unique molecular identifiers.

Sequences were derived from PBMCs from blood, sampled on the day of vaccination. The receptors come from a man aged 45-60 years who received an inactivated influenza vaccine. Donor details come from another sample of the same person, matched by shared clones.

In this sample, this clonotype turned up a few times. The chain combines TRBV15 with TRBJ2-1; 11 nucleotides align to TRBD2. V trimming: 0 bases; J trimming: 9 bases; junction bases outside the gene matches: 7. This CDR3 region has 16 residues. Germline V gene data show CDR1 as LNHNV and CDR2 as YYDKDF (reference sequence). The CDR3 spells CATSRDRVLAGGEQFF. As DNA, the CDR3 is TGTGCCACCAGCAGAGATCGTGTGCTAGCGGGAGGTGAGCAGTTCTTC.

This clonotype has a count of ten or more. The rearrangement uses TRBV29-1 and TRBJ2-3; 11 positions agree with TRBD1. CDR3 length: 14 amino acids. Unmatched junction bases numbered 4, after V lost 5 bases and J lost 3 bases. In germline, CDR1 is SQVTM, CDR2 ANQGSEA. The CDR3 DNA reads TGCAGCGTTTCCGGGACAGGGGGGACAGATACGCAGTATTTT. Protein sequence: CSVSGTGGTDTQYF.

V usage is TRBV29-1 and J usage is TRBJ2-1, with 8 bases lining up with TRBD2. This CDR3 contains 14 residues. From germline, CDR1 is SQVTM and CDR2 ANQGSEA. After removal of 4 bases from V and 5 bases from J, the junction contained 7 bases not matched to a gene. In DNA form, the CDR3 reads TGCAGCGTTGGGTTGAGACTAGCGAACAATGAGCAGTTCTTC. This gives the protein CSVGLRLANNEQFF.

This clonotype was detected a few times. The chain employs TRBV9 and TRBJ2-7, with 7 bases identical to TRBD2. CDR1 is SGDLS and CDR2 is YYNGEE in the germline V gene. Unmatched junction bases numbered 7, after V lost 3 bases and J lost 1 base. The CDR3 runs 15 residues. The CDR3: CASSASGAISYEQYF. The DNA of the CDR3 is TGTGCCAGCAGCGCCAGCGGGGCCATTTCCTACGAGCAGTACTTC.

The rearrangement uses TRBV25-1 and TRBJ2-3; D is uncertain. The length of the CDR3 is 16 residues. CDR1 is MGHDK and CDR2 is SYGVNS in the germline V gene. V was cut by 5 bases and J by 2 bases, with 17 bases left in between. DNA for the CDR3: TGTGCCAGCAGTCGACCTACGGGCCTTCTCACAGATACGCAGTATTTT. Its protein is CASSRPTGLLTDTQYF.

Many counts were recorded for this clonotype. The chain is built from TRBV12-3 or TRBV12-4 and TRBJ2-3; possible D gene TRBD2, 5 bases. V lost 5 bases and J 2 bases, leaving 8 bases between the germline ends. This CDR3 is built from 13 residues. CDR3 sequence: CASSLLDTDTQYF. DNA of the CDR3: TGTGCCAGCAGTCTACTAGACACAGATACGCAGTATTTT.

In its sample, this clonotype was seen a few times. The gene calls are TRBV6-1 and TRBJ1-2; D remains ambiguous. Trimming took 5 bases from V and 5 from J, leaving 12 bases between them. CDR1 and CDR2 from the germline V gene are MNHNS and SASEGT. The CDR3 runs 13 residues. The CDR3 DNA reads TGTGCCAGCAGTCCCACGGATCTTTATGGCTACACCTTC. It yields the protein CASSPTDLYGYTF.

The rearrangement links TRBV12-3 or TRBV12-4 to TRBJ1-5; the D gene is possibly TRBD1 (6 bases). V was cut by 1 base and J by 0 bases, with 10 bases left in between. This CDR3 has 16 amino acids. CDR3 sequence reads: CASSLGGLYSNQPQHF. The CDR3 coding sequence is TGTGCCAGCAGTTTAGGGGGGCTCTATAGCAATCAGCCCCAGCATTTT.

There are a few counts of this clonotype. V gene TRBV4-2 combines with J gene TRBJ2-4; D may match TRBD1 or TRBD2 (5 bases each). Trimming left V 0 bases short and J 8 bases short, with 5 bases between. The CDR3 has 12 amino acids. Germline V CDR1 and CDR2: LGHNA, YNFKEQ. CDR3 coding DNA: TGTGCCAGCAGCCAAGAGGGGGACATTCAGTACTTC. It specifies CASSQEGDIQYF.

This clonotype was seen ten or more times. The chain combines TRBV5-6 with TRBJ2-1; unclear D gene. The germline V gene encodes CDR1 SGHDT and CDR2 YYEEEE. The V gene lost 0 bases and the J gene lost 4 bases, with 8 bases spanning the gap. The CDR3 length is 14 residues. The DNA for the CDR3 is TGTGCCAGCAGCTTGGTGCCCGCGTACAATGAGCAGTTCTTC. Translating it yields CASSLVPAYNEQFF.

This clonotype was seen a handful of times. The chain carries TRBV29-1 and TRBJ1-4; D is perhaps TRBD1 (5 bases). Trimming cost V 6 bases and J 5 bases, with 16 bases left between them. This CDR3 region has 14 residues. The V gene's germline CDR1 is SQVTM and CDR2 ANQGSEA. The CDR3 sequence: CSVDAGGGNEKLFF. The DNA for the CDR3 is TGCAGCGTGGACGCGGGCGGGGGGAATGAAAAACTGTTTTTT.

Here the CDR3 reads CASNLGRNTQYF. CDR3 DNA: TGTGCCAGCAACCTCGGACGGAATACGCAGTATTTT. V usage is TRBV7-9 and J usage is TRBJ2-3; the D is unclear. This CDR3 comprises 12 residues. Trimming pared 7 bases from V and 7 bases from J, leaving 12 bases between. Germline values: CDR1 SEHNR, CDR2 FQNEAQ (reference sequence).

This clonotype was picked up a small number of times. The V gene is TRBV4-3, the J gene TRBJ2-1, with 7 bases that match TRBD2. The J segment lost 1 base and the V segment lost 0 bases, leaving 6 bases of the junction unmatched. This CDR3 has 17 amino acids. The germline V gene encodes CDR1 LGHNA and CDR2 YSLEER. The CDR3 sequence: CASSQDPHGRSYNEQFF. The CDR3 DNA reads TGCGCCAGCAGCCAAGATCCCCACGGGAGGTCCTACAATGAGCAGTTCTTC.

This clonotype was seen more than once but under ten times. The J gene is TRBJ2-1, the V gene TRBV7-2; 12 bases map to TRBD2. The CDR3 consists of 12 residues. Trimming removed 6 bases from V and 12 bases from J; junction bases left unmatched: 3. Germline CDR1 SGHTA, CDR2 FQGNSA. The CDR3 loop is CASRETSGRQFF. DNA of the CDR3: TGTGCCAGCAGGGAGACTAGCGGGAGGCAGTTCTTC.

This clonotype was seen at least ten times. This chain joins TRBV7-2 and TRBJ2-5; no clear D. With 6 bases removed from V and 7 bases from J, the gap between germline ends came to 12 bases. There are 12 residues in the CDR3. Germline V gives CDR1 SGHTA, CDR2 FQGNSA. CDR3 bases: TGTGCCAGCAGTATCGGTTTGGCGACCCAGTACTTC. This encodes CASSIGLATQYF. Supplemented by reference TRBV7-2 and TRBJ2-5, the full variable domain reads GAGVSQSPSNKVTEKGKDVELRCDPISGHTALYWYRQSLGQGLEFLIYFQGNSAPDKSGLPSDRFSAERTGGSVSTLTIQRTQQEDSAVYLCASSIGLATQYFGPGTRLLVL.

This clonotype showed up many times. The CDR3 loop is CSAAGTGGLIAKNIQYF. The CDR3 nucleotides are TGCAGCGCTGCCGGGACAGGGGGCCTAATAGCCAAAAACATTCAGTACTTC. The chain couples TRBV20-1 to TRBJ2-4; 12 bases are shared with TRBD1. This CDR3 region has 17 residues. Germline V lookup: CDR1 DFQATT, CDR2 SNEGSKA (reference sequence).

The chain links TRBV28 to TRBJ2-1; 7 nucleotides line up with TRBD1. Germline loops: CDR1 MDHEN, CDR2 SYDVKM. This CDR3 is 14 amino acids long. V shed 3 bases, J shed 7 bases, and the junction held 6 bases outside the gene matches. The CDR3 DNA reads as TGTGCCAGCAGTTTCTCGGCAGGGGGAAATGAGCAGTTCTTC. Its protein is CASSFSAGGNEQFF. The full variable domain, with the rest looked up from reference TRBV28 and TRBJ2-1, is DVKVTQSSRYLVKRTGEKVFLECVQDMDHENMFWYRQDPGLGLRLIYFSYDVKMKEKGDIPEGYSVSREKKERFSLILESASTNQTSMYLCASSFSAGGNEQFFGPGTRLTVL.

V is TRBV7-8 and J is TRBJ2-1; 11 bases are shared with TRBD2. CDR3 size: 16 residues. J was trimmed by 7 bases and V by 6 bases; bases with no gene match: 11. Germline assignment: CDR1 SGHVS and CDR2 FQNEAQ. Written as DNA, the CDR3 is TGTGCCAGCAGTTACCTTAGCGGGGGGGCCTTGAATGAGCAGTTCTTC. Translating it yields CASSYLSGGALNEQFF.

The gene calls are TRBV7-2 and TRBJ2-7; the match to TRBD2 covers 7 bases. Germline values: CDR1 SGHTA, CDR2 FQGNSA. Unmatched junction bases numbered 13, after V lost 3 bases and J lost 5 bases. The CDR3 length is 16 residues. The CDR3, as DNA: TGTGCCAGCAGCTTGGTTGGAGGGAGGGCAATCCACGAGCAGTACTTC. It yields the protein CASSLVGGRAIHEQYF.

The chain uses TRBV4-2 and TRBJ2-7; D is possibly TRBD1 (6 bases). Germline lookup yields CDR1 LGHNA and CDR2 YNFKEQ. The CDR3 length is 16 residues. Between the trimmed V and J ends, which lost 0 bases and 6 bases, there was a span of 18 bases. The CDR3 reads CASSQEHRAPECEQYF. CDR3 bases: TGTGCCAGCAGCCAAGAACACAGGGCACCCGAATGCGAGCAGTACTTC.

This clonotype was seen only a few times. The rearrangement links TRBV5-1 to TRBJ2-7; TRBD1 might be the D (6 bases). The V end lost 1 base, the J end lost 2 bases, and 16 bases lay between the germline ends. This CDR3 has 16 residues. Germline values: CDR1 SGHRS, CDR2 YFSETQ. Written as DNA, the CDR3 is TGCGCCAGCAGCTTGAAGGACAGCCGTCGAACCTACGAGCAGTACTTC. Amino acids: CASSLKDSRRTYEQYF.

This clonotype was detected many times. The V gene is TRBV15, the J gene TRBJ1-6, with D possibly matching TRBD1 (5 bases). Trimming removed 0 bases at V and 5 bases at J, with 8 bases between. The germline V gene encodes CDR1 LNHNV and CDR2 YYDKDF (reference sequence). The CDR3 length is 15 residues. DNA of the CDR3: TGTGCCACCAGCAGAGACGACAGAAATAATTCACCCCTCCACTTT. Residues: CATSRDDRNNSPLHF.

The sample holds many counts of this clonotype. The chain joins TRBV29-1 to TRBJ2-4; TRBD2 is a possible D gene (7 bases). V lost 0 bases and J lost 8, with 17 bases in between. The CDR3 runs to 15 residues. Germline-derived CDR1 and CDR2 are SQVTM and ANQGSEA. The CDR3 sequence: CSVEDRRGPVYIQYF. CDR3 in DNA: TGCAGCGTTGAAGATAGGCGGGGGCCAGTGTACATTCAGTACTTC.

This clonotype was found a few times. The rearrangement links TRBV9 to TRBJ2-7; 7 bases are shared with TRBD2. The length of the CDR3 is 14 residues. Germline lookup yields CDR1 SGDLS and CDR2 YYNGEE. V lost 8 bases to trimming and J lost 2 bases; unmatched junction nucleotides: 10. The CDR3 region is CASSRLAYTYEQYF. The CDR3 DNA is TGTGCCAGTTCGCGACTAGCATATACCTACGAGCAGTACTTC.

This clonotype has a count of ten or more. DNA for the CDR3: TGTGCCAGCAGCCATCCTCTTACCGGGACTAGCTCCTACGAGCAGTACTTC. It encodes CASSHPLTGTSSYEQYF. This chain connects TRBV7-9 to TRBJ2-7; 8 nucleotides align to TRBD2. The CDR3 is made up of 17 amino acids. The V and J ends lost 5 bases and 0 bases, in that order; junction bases with no gene match: 12. Germline CDR1 reads SEHNR; CDR2 reads FQNEAQ (reference sequence). The variable domain in full, completed from reference TRBV7-9 and TRBJ2-7, reads DTGVSQNPRHKITKRGQNVTFRCDPISEHNRLYWYRQTLGQGPEFLTYFQNEAQLEKSRLLSDRFSAERPKGSFSTLEIQRTEQGDSAMYLCASSHPLTGTSSYEQYFGPGTRLTVT.

This clonotype came up many times. The chain carries TRBV12-3 or TRBV12-4 and TRBJ2-5; perhaps TRBD1 as D (5 bases). This CDR3 comprises 13 residues. V was trimmed by 4 bases and J by 2 bases, leaving 8 bases between them. The CDR3 is CASSSTAQETQYF. The CDR3 DNA reads TGTGCCAGCAGTTCGACAGCTCAAGAGACCCAGTACTTC.

The V and J genes are TRBV5-1 and TRBJ1-1; D is undetermined. Germline V lookup: CDR1 SGHRS, CDR2 YFSETQ. The CDR3 sequence is 15 residues long. Trimming pared 4 bases from V and 1 base from J, leaving 14 bases between. For the CDR3, the DNA is TGCGCCAGCAGCCCATCGACAAGGACGAACACTGAAGCTTTCTTT. This translates into CASSPSTRTNTEAFF.

This clonotype was observed a handful of times. CDR3 amino acids: CASSLSGTGRTNEQFF. The CDR3, as DNA: TGTGCCAGCAGCTTAAGTGGGACAGGGCGAACCAATGAGCAGTTCTTC. The chain joins TRBV7-9 to TRBJ2-1; 9 bases match TRBD1. CDR3 length: 16 amino acids. The V gene end was trimmed by 2 bases and the J gene end by 6 bases; junction bases not matched to a gene: 8. CDR1 and CDR2 from the germline V gene are SEHNR and FQNEAQ (reference sequence).

This clonotype came up a few times. J is TRBJ2-3 and V is TRBV25-1; D gene uncertain. V was shortened by 7 bases and J by 5 bases, with 16 bases between the two germline ends. Germline lookup yields CDR1 MGHDK and CDR2 SYGVNS. The CDR3 extends over 14 amino acids. Written as DNA, the CDR3 is TGTGCCAGCACCCTGACCGGAAACAGAGATACGCAGTATTTT. It specifies CASTLTGNRDTQYF. Filled out from reference TRBV25-1 and TRBJ2-3, the complete variable domain reads EADIYQTPRYLVIGTGKKITLECSQTMGHDKMYWYQQDPGMELHLIHYSYGVNSTEKGDLSSESTVSRIRTEHFPLTLESARPSHTSQYLCASTLTGNRDTQYFGPGTRLTVL.

The genes are TRBV6-2 or TRBV6-3 and TRBJ2-5; D tentatively fits TRBD1 or TRBD2 (6 bases each). This CDR3 has 15 amino acids. Trimming pared 0 bases from V and 4 bases from J, leaving 12 bases between. CDR1 is MNHEY, CDR2 SVGEGT, per germline. The DNA for the CDR3 is TGTGCCAGCAGTTACTCCCTCCGGGGGCGAGAGACCCAGTACTTC. As protein: CASSYSLRGRETQYF.